A single sample gave rise to the 30 T cell receptor beta chains below, sequenced in a study of human T cells and chemical hapten exposure. This sample's time point: patch test 1, 2 weeks after DPC sensitization. Treatment specified: therapeutic diphenylcyclopropenone sensitization with weekly scalp DPC. TCRdb recomputed calls from the RACE reads with MiXCR, one row per CDR3 protein. Seen here are 95,000 to 100,000 distinct CDR3 sequences, roughly 12% observed once, and the top ten hold 2% to 2.5%. The sample here was whole blood, taken in connection with sensitization to the hapten diphenylcyclopropenone (DPC). The receptors originated from a middle-aged woman with alopecia areata. Some clones in this sample may be carry-over from other donors' samples.

This clonotype was counted ten times or more. The rearrangement links TRBV5-1 to TRBJ2-1; no firm D call. V gave up 0 bases and J gave up 6 bases, with 7 bases separating them. This CDR3 comprises 13 residues. Germline values: CDR1 SGHRS, CDR2 YFSETQ. The CDR3 DNA is TGCGCCAGCAGCTTGGATACGACCAATGAGCAGTTCTTC. The encoded protein is CASSLDTTNEQFF.

The J gene is TRBJ2-1, the V gene TRBV11-2, with D possibly called TRBD1 or TRBD2 (5 bases each). This CDR3 contains 13 residues. Trimming left V 4 bases short and J 5 bases short, with 9 bases between. CDR1 SGHAT and CDR2 FQNNGV come from the germline V gene. The chain's CDR3 is CASSWDEDNEQFF. CDR3 bases: TGTGCCAGCAGCTGGGACGAAGACAATGAGCAGTTCTTC.

This clonotype has more than one count but fewer than ten. V and J are TRBV28 and TRBJ1-5; D gene unclear. This CDR3 comprises 14 residues. Germline assignment: CDR1 MDHEN and CDR2 SYDVKM. V was shortened by 2 bases and J by 2 bases, with 7 bases between the two germline ends. In DNA form, the CDR3 reads TGTGCCAGCAGTTTACGACTCGGCAATCAGCCCCAGCATTTT. Its protein is CASSLRLGNQPQHF. Using reference TRBV28 and TRBJ1-5 for the parts outside the CDR3, the full variable domain is DVKVTQSSRYLVKRTGEKVFLECVQDMDHENMFWYRQDPGLGLRLIYFSYDVKMKEKGDIPEGYSVSREKKERFSLILESASTNQTSMYLCASSLRLGNQPQHFGDGTRLSIL.

The rearrangement joins TRBV9 to TRBJ2-5; tentatively, D is TRBD1 (5 bases). The ends were cut back, 5 bases at V and 3 bases at J, with 8 bases in the middle. The CDR3 is made up of 12 amino acids. CDR1 and CDR2 from the germline V gene are SGDLS and YYNGEE. The CDR3 reads CASSFREETQYF. The CDR3 coding sequence is TGTGCCAGCAGTTTCAGGGAAGAGACCCAGTACTTC.

In its sample, this clonotype was seen a few times. This chain links TRBV6-7 with TRBJ2-7, with D perhaps given as TRBD1 or TRBD2 (5 bases each). TRBV6-7 falls under the ORF class, with uncertain function. This CDR3 is built from 15 residues. V was clipped by 7 bases and J by 6 bases, with 22 bases between them. In DNA, the CDR3 is TGTGCCAGCATCGAAGGGGAGATACCCCCCCTCGAGCAGTACTTC. This sequence encodes CASIEGEIPPLEQYF.

This clonotype was counted a few times. The gene calls are TRBV7-6 and TRBJ2-4; maybe TRBD2 (6 bases). CDR3 size: 16 residues. The germline V gene has CDR1 SGHVS and CDR2 FNYEAQ. Trimming pared 1 base from V and 0 bases from J, leaving 10 bases between. The chain's CDR3 is CASSLGPSAAKNIQYF. The CDR3 DNA sequence: TGTGCCAGCAGCTTAGGTCCTAGCGCAGCCAAAAACATTCAGTACTTC.

The sample holds a few counts of this clonotype. The rearrangement uses TRBV7-8 and TRBJ2-7, with 14 nucleotides matching TRBD2. The CDR3 is 16 amino acids. The V segment lost 1 base and the J segment 3 bases; nucleotides outside the gene matches: 2. Germline CDR1 reads SGHVS; CDR2 reads FQNEAQ. CDR3 loop: CASSLGGLAGDYEQYF. DNA for the CDR3: TGTGCCAGCAGCTTAGGGGGACTAGCGGGAGACTACGAGCAGTACTTC.

A few counts support this clonotype. The rearrangement joins TRBV29-1 to TRBJ2-3, with TRBD2 matching over 7 bases. The V segment lost 7 bases and the J segment 3 bases; nucleotides outside the gene matches: 10. Germline CDR1 is SQVTM and CDR2 is ANQGSEA. The CDR3 is 14 residues long. DNA of the CDR3: TGCAGCGGGTCAGCTAGCGGAGGTACAGATACGCAGTATTTT. Encoded protein: CSGSASGGTDTQYF.

This clonotype was picked up many times. The rearrangement links TRBV28 to TRBJ1-3; tentative D call: TRBD1 (6 bases). Trimming removed 3 bases at V and 2 bases at J, with 11 bases between. Germline V lookup: CDR1 MDHEN, CDR2 SYDVKM. This CDR3 comprises 15 residues. CDR3 residues: CASSFITGTGNTIYF. The CDR3 DNA sequence: TGTGCCAGCAGTTTTATAACAGGGACTGGAAACACCATATATTTT. The variable domain in full, completed from reference TRBV28 and TRBJ1-3, reads DVKVTQSSRYLVKRTGEKVFLECVQDMDHENMFWYRQDPGLGLRLIYFSYDVKMKEKGDIPEGYSVSREKKERFSLILESASTNQTSMYLCASSFITGTGNTIYFGEGSWLTVV.

This clonotype came up a few times. The V call is TRBV5-6, the J call TRBJ1-2; TRBD1 might be the D (5 bases). CDR3 length: 14 amino acids. The germline gives CDR1 SGHDT, CDR2 YYEEEE. V was shortened by 0 bases and J by 2 bases, with 8 bases between the two germline ends. DNA of the CDR3: TGTGCCAGCAGCTTGGCTGGACAAAACTATGGCTACACCTTC. Its translation is CASSLAGQNYGYTF. Based on the CDR3 plus reference TRBV5-6 and TRBJ1-2, the full variable domain is DAGVTQSPTHLIKTRGQQVTLRCSPKSGHDTVSWYQQALGQGPQFIFQYYEEEERQRGNFPDRFSGHQFPNYSSELNVNALLLGDSALYLCASSLAGQNYGYTFGSGTRLTVV.

This clonotype appeared a single time. The chain is built from TRBV6-2 or TRBV6-3 and TRBJ2-1; 15 bases fit TRBD2. The CDR3 contains 15 residues. The trim removed 6 bases at V and 7 bases at J, leaving 4 bases unmatched. CDR1 is MNHEY and CDR2 is SVGEGT in the germline V gene. The CDR3 is CASRDGTSGRNEQFF. CDR3 DNA: TGTGCCAGCAGGGATGGGACTAGCGGGAGGAATGAGCAGTTCTTC.

This clonotype has more than one count but fewer than ten. The gene calls are TRBV4-2 and TRBJ1-6; D is undetermined. This CDR3 contains 13 residues. Trimming shortened V by 1 base and J by 4 bases, and 2 bases separated the two germline ends. The V gene's germline CDR1 is LGHNA and CDR2 YNFKEQ. CDR3 region: CASSQGYNSPLHF. The CDR3 DNA reads TGTGCCAGCAGCCAAGGTTATAATTCACCCCTCCACTTT.

This clonotype was found a few times. The chain employs TRBV2 and TRBJ1-1, with a tentative D call TRBD1 (6 bases). The CDR3 runs 13 residues. In germline, CDR1 is SNHLY, CDR2 FYNNEI. Trimming shortened V by 4 bases and J by 5 bases, and 11 bases separated the two germline ends. The CDR3 protein is CASSGQGLTEAFF. The CDR3 DNA reads as TGTGCCAGCAGTGGCCAGGGGCTGACTGAAGCTTTCTTT.

The rearrangement links TRBV5-1 to TRBJ2-1, with 12 bases fitting TRBD1. From germline, CDR1 is SGHRS and CDR2 YFSETQ. The V gene end was trimmed by 4 bases and the J gene end by 7 bases; junction bases not matched to a gene: 6. CDR3 length: 15 residues. As DNA, the CDR3 is TGCGCCAGCAGCCTGGGACAGGGGGCAGGTAATGAGCAGTTCTTC. Translated: CASSLGQGAGNEQFF.

This clonotype was observed many times. The chain uses TRBV18 and TRBJ2-7; 11 bases fit TRBD1. Per the germline V gene, CDR1 is KGHSH and CDR2 is LQKENI. CDR3 length: 16 residues. J lost 7 bases, V lost 3 bases, and 11 bases had no gene match. CDR3 sequence (DNA): TGTGCCAGCTCACCCCGGGGACAGGGGGATACTACGGAGCAGTACTTC. Its protein product is CASSPRGQGDTTEQYF.

This chain joins TRBV29-1 and TRBJ1-2; no clear D gene. Germline CDR1 reads SQVTM; CDR2 reads ANQGSEA. Trimming took 3 bases from V and 5 from J, leaving 4 bases between them. The CDR3 covers 10 residues. CDR3 DNA sequence: TGCAGCGTTGATGGGTATGGCTACACCTTC. Translated, it gives CSVDGYGYTF.

This clonotype was counted a few times. The chain joins TRBV4-1 to TRBJ1-4; D possibly corresponds to TRBD1 (5 bases). Trimming stripped 6 bases from V and 8 bases from J, with 16 bases between. Germline V lookup: CDR1 MGHRA, CDR2 YSYEKL. This CDR3 contains 14 residues. The CDR3 region is CASRPGLLGEKLFF. As DNA, the CDR3 is TGCGCCAGCAGGCCGGGACTTCTAGGCGAAAAACTGTTTTTT.

This clonotype was seen only a few times. The chain has TRBV21-1 and TRBJ2-2; the listed D gene, TRBD2, was not tested against the DNA. TRBV21-1 is a recognized pseudogene. This CDR3 region has 17 residues. The CDR3 coding sequence is TGTGCCATTCCCCGGATCCAAGGACTAGCGGTCACCGGGGAGCTGTTTTTT. Protein: CAIPRIQGLAVTGELFF.

This clonotype was observed a handful of times. The chain couples TRBV7-9 to TRBJ2-1; perhaps TRBD1 as D (5 bases). Germline V CDR1 and CDR2: SEHNR, FQNEAQ (reference sequence). The CDR3 is made up of 13 amino acids. The V gene lost 1 base and the J gene lost 10 bases, with 11 bases spanning the gap. In DNA, the CDR3 is TGTGCCAGCAGCTTAGATTGGACACCGGAGCAGTTCTTC. It yields the protein CASSLDWTPEQFF.

Only a few counts were recorded for this clonotype. The V gene is TRBV11-3, the J gene TRBJ2-3; 10 bases are a match to TRBD2. Germline-derived CDR1 and CDR2 are SGHNT and YENEEA. The V segment lost 1 base and the J segment 7 bases; nucleotides outside the gene matches: 8. CDR3 size: 16 residues. The CDR3 here is CASSLGASGSTNTQYF. The CDR3 DNA follows: TGTGCCAGCAGCTTAGGCGCTAGCGGGAGTACTAATACGCAGTATTTT.

This clonotype was counted many times. CDR3 amino acids: CSAQLADTYEQYF. The DNA for the CDR3 is TGCAGTGCACAACTAGCGGATACCTACGAGCAGTACTTC. The genes are TRBV20-1 and TRBJ2-7; 8 nucleotides align to TRBD2. Germline CDR1 is DFQATT and CDR2 is SNEGSKA (reference sequence). J was trimmed by 2 bases and V by 6 bases; bases with no gene match: 6. The CDR3 spans 13 residues.

This clonotype showed up many times. The DNA for the CDR3 is TGCAGTGCTAGAGATCTCTGGGGGCAGGAGCAGTACTTC. It codes for CSARDLWGQEQYF. V is TRBV20-1 and J is TRBJ2-7; the D gene is possibly TRBD1 (6 bases). This CDR3 has 13 amino acids. V was pared by 0 bases and J by 7 bases, with 13 bases between. Germline lookup yields CDR1 DFQATT and CDR2 SNEGSKA (reference sequence).

On this clonotype itself: Since a much larger clone is just one base distant, this may be a read error. J is TRBJ2-1 and V is TRBV2; a weak D match, TRBD1 (6 bases). The CDR3 consists of 15 residues. Germline V gene sequence: CDR1 SNHLY, CDR2 FYNNEI. DNA for the CDR3: TGTGACAGCAGTCGCCGGGACACCACCTACAATGAGCAGTTCTTC. It translates to CDSSRRDTTYNEQFF.

This clonotype was seen only a few times. The chain combines TRBV10-2 with TRBJ2-7; TRBD2 might be the D (6 bases). CDR3 length: 12 amino acids. Deletions cut 8 bases from V and 6 bases from J, with 14 bases between. Looked up from germline, CDR1 is WSHSY and CDR2 is SAAADI. CDR3 loop: CASQGMGGEQYF. The CDR3 DNA follows: TGCGCCAGCCAAGGTATGGGGGGCGAGCAGTACTTC.

The chain joins TRBV4-3 to TRBJ1-3; D unclear. The CDR3 loop spans 15 amino acids. In germline, CDR1 is LGHNA, CDR2 YSLEER. The germline V and J ends were trimmed by 0 bases and 4 bases, with 10 bases remaining between them. The CDR3 coding sequence is TGCGCCAGCAGCCAAGACTTGGACCGCGGAAACACCATATATTTT. This gives the protein CASSQDLDRGNTIYF.

The chain carries TRBV3-1 and TRBJ1-1, with D tentatively TRBD1 (6 bases). The length of the CDR3 is 14 residues. Per the germline V gene, CDR1 is LGHDT and CDR2 is YNNKEL (reference sequence). V was clipped by 1 base and J by 3 bases, with 9 bases between them. The CDR3 DNA follows: TGTGCCAGCAGCCAAGTTGGGGGGCACACTGAAGCTTTCTTT. Its protein product is CASSQVGGHTEAFF.

The V and J genes are TRBV9 and TRBJ1-4, with D possibly being TRBD1 (5 bases). CDR3 length: 15 residues. Germline CDR1 SGDLS, CDR2 YYNGEE. With 3 bases removed from V and 0 bases from J, the gap between germline ends came to 9 bases. The CDR3 DNA reads TGTGCCAGCAGCGGATCAGGGTCAACTAATGAAAAACTGTTTTTT. Translated, it gives CASSGSGSTNEKLFF.

This clonotype was recorded a few times. V is TRBV18 and J is TRBJ2-7, with TRBD1 identical over 10 bases. This CDR3 is built from 19 residues. Per germline, CDR1 KGHSH and CDR2 LQKENI. Trimming cost V 1 base and J 3 bases; bases outside gene matches: 15. The CDR3 DNA follows: TGTGCCAGCTCACCACGGGGAGGCTTATCGGGACAGGGGTACTACGAGCAGTACTTC. Translating it yields CASSPRGGLSGQGYYEQYF.

The chain uses TRBV29-1 and TRBJ2-7; D gene ambiguous. The CDR3 is 12 residues long. CDR1 is SQVTM and CDR2 is ANQGSEA in the germline V gene. V was shortened by 6 bases and J by 2 bases, with 11 bases between the two germline ends. The CDR3 sequence: CSVTFAPYEQYF. In DNA, the CDR3 is TGCAGCGTGACATTTGCGCCCTACGAGCAGTACTTC.

The chain combines TRBV28 with TRBJ2-7; 8 positions match TRBD2. The CDR3 contains 13 residues. Germline assignment: CDR1 MDHEN and CDR2 SYDVKM. J gave up 4 bases and V 9 bases, and 8 bases lay outside the gene matches. This chain's CDR3 is CASKSGSWYEQYF. In nucleotides, the CDR3 is TGTGCCAGTAAGAGCGGGAGTTGGTACGAGCAGTACTTC.